The 16 T cell receptor beta chains below all came from one sample that was sequenced in a study of control samples from healthy donors and cancer patients. TCRdb's table, derived via immunoSEQ multiplex PCR, lists solely in-frame clones and lacks some. This table has 170,000 or so clones, 94% appearing once. Material for sequencing was blood. Source of these receptors: a woman younger than 30 in good health.

V and J are TRBV3-1 (or the pseudogene TRBV3-2) and TRBJ1-1; no clear D. The V end lost 0 bases, the J end lost 0 bases, and 14 bases lay between the germline ends. CDR1 and CDR2 (germline): LGHDT, YNNKEL (reference sequence). The CDR3 loop spans 17 amino acids. DNA for the CDR3: TGTGCCAGCAGCCAAGAGAAGACGTCCCAGATGAACACTGAAGCTTTCTTT. Its protein product is CASSQEKTSQMNTEAFF.

In its sample, this clone was seen a few times. The chain couples TRBV6-5 to TRBJ1-2, with 9 nucleotides matching TRBD1. Germline V gene lookup returns CDR1 MNHEY and CDR2 SVGAGI. Germline trimming cut 4 bases from V and 5 bases from J; bases unmatched to any gene: 5. The length of the CDR3 is 14 residues. The CDR3 region has the DNA TGTGCCAGCAGTTTTGGGACAGGGCCTTATGGCTACACCTTC. This sequence encodes CASSFGTGPYGYTF.

CDR3 sequence: CASSDDRGYGYTF. The DNA for the CDR3 is TGTGCCAGCAGTGACGACAGGGGTTACGGCTACACCTTC. This chain links TRBV6-1 with TRBJ1-2, with TRBD1 matching over 8 bases. Germline V gene lookup returns CDR1 MNHNS and CDR2 SASEGT. The ends lost 3 bases at V and 8 bases at J; junction bases unmatched: 5. The CDR3 has 13 residues.

There are a few counts of this clone. J is TRBJ1-6 and V is TRBV27; D unclear. V lost 2 bases, J lost 5 bases, and 10 bases lay in between. The CDR3 is made up of 15 amino acids. The germline gives CDR1 MNHEY, CDR2 SMNVEV (reference sequence). The CDR3 bases are TGTGCCAGCAGTTTAGTAAGACGGAATAATTCACCCCTCCACTTT. Protein product: CASSLVRRNNSPLHF.

This chain joins TRBV7-9 and TRBJ1-1, with D possibly being TRBD1 (5 bases). V lost 3 bases and J 5 bases, leaving 13 bases between the germline ends. The CDR3 is 14 amino acids. The germline V gene encodes CDR1 SEHNR and CDR2 FQNEAQ (reference sequence). The CDR3 DNA reads TGTGCCAGCAGCTTCGTCCAGGGAGGGACTGAAGCTTTCTTT. As protein: CASSFVQGGTEAFF.

The rearrangement uses TRBV28 and TRBJ2-2, with 10 bases fitting TRBD1. Germline lookup yields CDR1 MDHEN and CDR2 SYDVKM. The CDR3 contains 16 residues. Losses at the gene ends were 3 bases for V and 3 bases for J; bases not matched to a gene: 4. DNA of the CDR3: TGTGCCAGCAGTTTGGGGGACAGGGGTTACACCGGGGAGCTGTTTTTT. It codes for CASSLGDRGYTGELFF.

The rearrangement links TRBV9 to TRBJ1-2; the D is unclear. Germline V gene sequence: CDR1 SGDLS, CDR2 YYNGEE. The CDR3 loop spans 12 amino acids. The ends were cut back, 3 bases at V and 4 bases at J, with 7 bases in the middle. Here the CDR3 DNA reads TGTGCCAGCAGCGCCGACTTCTATGGCTACACCTTC. Translating gives CASSADFYGYTF.

The chain has TRBV25-1 and TRBJ1-1; the match to TRBD1 covers 9 bases. V gave up 6 bases and J gave up 4 bases; unmatched junction bases: 6. Germline V gene sequence: CDR1 MGHDK, CDR2 SYGVNS. This CDR3 contains 14 residues. The CDR3 spells CASRQTGGSTEAFF. In DNA, the CDR3 is TGTGCCAGCAGGCAGACAGGGGGATCCACTGAAGCTTTCTTT.

The genes are TRBV2 and TRBJ2-5, with D maybe TRBD2 (6 bases). Trimming pared 8 bases from V and 1 base from J, leaving 8 bases between. CDR3 length equals 12 residues. CDR1 is SNHLY and CDR2 is FYNNEI in the germline V gene. The CDR3 is CASSGLQETQYF. As DNA, the CDR3 is TGTGCCAGCTCGGGACTCCAAGAGACCCAGTACTTC.

The J gene is TRBJ2-2, the V gene TRBV18; tentatively, D is TRBD1 or TRBD2 (5 bases each). Between the trimmed V and J ends, which lost 11 bases and 1 base, there was a span of 14 bases. Germline V gene data show CDR1 as KGHSH and CDR2 as LQKENI. The length of the CDR3 is 14 residues. For the CDR3, the DNA is TGTGCCTCGGCCCCGGGGCTGAACACCGGGGAGCTGTTTTTT. Residues: CASAPGLNTGELFF.

The rearrangement joins TRBV7-9 to TRBJ2-3; 9 bases are a match to TRBD1. The ends lost 7 bases at V and 4 bases at J; junction bases unmatched: 9. Germline V gives CDR1 SEHNR, CDR2 FQNEAQ (reference sequence). The CDR3 spans 15 residues. CDR3 protein: CASIRTGQGPDTQYF. In nucleotides, the CDR3 is TGTGCCAGCATCCGTACGGGACAGGGTCCAGATACGCAGTATTTT.

This chain connects TRBV5-1 to TRBJ2-3, with 11 nucleotides matching TRBD2. Germline lookup yields CDR1 SGHRS and CDR2 YFSETQ. J was trimmed by 7 bases and V by 4 bases; bases with no gene match: 11. This CDR3 comprises 16 residues. The CDR3 nucleotides read TGCGCCAGCAGCCTCCCGGGACTAGCGGTGAAGAATACGCAGTATTTT. Protein product: CASSLPGLAVKNTQYF.

V usage is TRBV6-2 or TRBV6-3 and J usage is TRBJ2-3, with 7 bases lining up with TRBD1. V lost 2 bases and J lost 6; bases outside the gene matches: 26. The CDR3 sequence is 21 residues long. Germline CDR1 and CDR2: MNHEY and SVGEGT. The CDR3 region has the DNA TGTGCCAGCAGTTACCCCACAGGGGAAGTTGTCACCCTCACCTCATGGGATACGCAGTATTTT. It is translated as CASSYPTGEVVTLTSWDTQYF.

This clone was counted a single time. This chain connects TRBV7-3 to TRBJ2-7, with 10 bases fitting TRBD1. Germline CDR1 is SGHTA and CDR2 is FQGTGA. The J segment lost 3 bases and the V segment lost 5 bases, leaving 4 bases of the junction unmatched. The CDR3 sequence is 14 residues long. The DNA for the CDR3 is TGTGCCAGCAGCCCCGGGACAGGGGTCTACGAGCAGTACTTC. Protein product: CASSPGTGVYEQYF. The whole variable domain, filled in from reference TRBV7-3 and TRBJ2-7, reads GAGVSQTPSNKVTEKGKYVELRCDPISGHTALYWYRQSLGQGPEFLIYFQGTGAADDSGLPNDRFFAVRPEGSVSTLKIQRTERGDSAVYLCASSPGTGVYEQYFGPGTRLTVT.

The chain combines TRBV13 with TRBJ1-6; TRBD1 might be the D (6 bases). Trimming removed 7 bases at V and 1 base at J, with 29 bases between. CDR1 and CDR2 from the germline V gene are PRHDT and FYEKMQ (reference sequence). The CDR3 is made up of 21 amino acids. This chain's CDR3 is CASTFRVQGRYKGSYNSPLHF. CDR3 sequence (DNA): TGTGCCAGCACCTTTCGGGTCCAGGGGAGATATAAGGGGTCCTATAATTCACCCCTCCACTTT.

Concerning this clone itself: Within the sample, other DNA sequences also encode this same CDR3. V and J are TRBV6-5 and TRBJ1-1, with 7 bases lining up with TRBD1. V was clipped by 6 bases and J by 4 bases; unmatched bases: 2. This CDR3 spans 12 amino acids. Per the germline V gene, CDR1 is MNHEY and CDR2 is SVGAGI. CDR3 in DNA: TGTGCCAGCAGCAGGGGGGGCACTGAAGCTTTCTTT. It is translated as CASSRGGTEAFF.